This TCR beta chain was recovered during a study of blood T cells in healthy people across ages. Points from the study as a whole: Donor CMV infection status was unknown, possibly confounding age-related changes in expanded clonotypes. Higher diversity, along with more naive CD4+ cells, distinguished long-lived donors from aged donors.

The sample providers were healthy Caucasian people from Russia, aged about 6 to 100. Samples each yielded at least 6 micrograms of total RNA. V lost 3 bases, J lost 10 bases, and 10 bases lay in between. The CDR3 length is 12 residues. A second PCR of about 6 to 12 cycles used a sample-barcoded 5' primer and a J-beta primer mix. Using its own MiXCR run on the 5' RACE reads, TCRdb lists one record per CDR3 protein. The sample lists some 880,000 distinct CDR3 sequences, under 40% occurring once. This clonotype has at least ten counts. What it binds is not known. The chain has TRBV12-3 or TRBV12-4 and TRBJ2-1; D is tentatively TRBD1 or TRBD2 (5 bases each). Sequenced: blood. The receptor was isolated from a man between 18 and 29 years old in good health. CDR3 in amino acids: CASSFGGPEQFF. CDR3 DNA: TGTGCCAGCAGTTTTGGGGGTCCGGAGCAGTTCTTC.